Each of the 28 T cell receptor beta chains below was sequenced from the same sample in a study of CD8+ T cells in alopecia areata. Collection of lesional scalp punch biopsies and peripheral blood was performed in alopecia areata patients. Sequencing relied on a cDNA template that was reverse transcribed from extracted RNA. This table comes from immunoSEQ multiplex PCR, and its TCRdb copy is limited to in-frame clones, with some not included. The sample has roughly 12,000 clones; roughly 60% are singletons. Sequences were obtained from skin. Receptors were obtained from a human donor with alopecia areata.

The CDR3, as DNA: TGTGCCAGCAGTTACTCTGGACAGGGTGGCTATGGCTACACCTTC. Protein product: CASSYSGQGGYGYTF. The chain joins TRBV6-5 to TRBJ1-2; 8 bases match TRBD1. The CDR3 contains 15 residues. Germline V lookup: CDR1 MNHEY, CDR2 SVGAGI. Trimming at V came to 0 bases and at J to 4 bases, leaving 4 bases not matched to a gene.

J is TRBJ1-2 and V is TRBV13, with no clear D. Germline V gives CDR1 PRHDT, CDR2 FYEKMQ (reference sequence). Trimming left V 4 bases short and J 2 bases short, with 8 bases between. This CDR3 is built from 13 residues. The DNA for the CDR3 is TGTGCCAGCAGCTCCGACGGAAACTATGGCTACACCTTC. Its protein product is CASSSDGNYGYTF.

For the CDR3, the DNA is TGTGCCAGCAGCTTGGCCGGGACGGGATACTCTGGGGCCAACGTCCTGACTTTC. It specifies CASSLAGTGYSGANVLTF. The chain couples TRBV5-8 to TRBJ2-6; D is tentatively TRBD1 or TRBD2 (5 bases each). This CDR3 has 18 residues. Germline values: CDR1 SGHTS, CDR2 YDEGEE. V was pared by 0 bases and J by 0 bases, with 13 bases between.

The V call is TRBV25-1, the J call TRBJ1-1; the D is unclear. This CDR3 has 12 amino acids. The germline V and J ends were trimmed by 3 bases and 6 bases, with 8 bases remaining between them. Germline lookup yields CDR1 MGHDK and CDR2 SYGVNS. CDR3 loop: CASSEGLSEAFF. The CDR3 nucleotides read TGTGCCAGCAGTGAGGGGTTGTCTGAAGCTTTCTTT.

The rearrangement links TRBV4-3 to TRBJ2-1; 9 bases agree with TRBD1. V trimming: 4 bases; J trimming: 4 bases; junction bases outside the gene matches: 5. This CDR3 region has 15 residues. CDR1 LGHNA and CDR2 YSLEER come from the germline V gene. CDR3 DNA sequence: TGCGCCAGCAGCCCCCGGGACAGGGATTACAATGAGCAGTTCTTC. Protein: CASSPRDRDYNEQFF.

This clone has a handful of counts. This chain links TRBV6-1 with TRBJ2-7; 9 positions agree with TRBD1. From germline, CDR1 is MNHNS and CDR2 SASEGT. Unmatched junction bases numbered 4, after V lost 1 base and J lost 6 bases. The CDR3 runs 14 residues. CDR3 nucleotides: TGTGCCAGCAGTGAAGGGACAGGGGTTGTCGAGCAGTACTTC. This codes for CASSEGTGVVEQYF.

The CDR3 here is CASSHLLGGSGELFF. The CDR3, as DNA: TGCGCCAGCAGCCATCTCCTGGGTGGGTCCGGGGAGCTGTTTTTT. This chain links TRBV4-1 with TRBJ2-2; D ambiguous. The CDR3 consists of 15 residues. V lost 3 bases and J 6 bases, leaving 14 bases between the germline ends. Germline CDR1 is MGHRA and CDR2 is YSYEKL.

V and J are TRBV7-9 and TRBJ2-7, with 10 bases fitting TRBD2. Germline V gene lookup returns CDR1 SEHNR and CDR2 FQNEAQ (reference sequence). V was pared by 3 bases and J by 1 base, with 9 bases of the junction left unmatched. This CDR3 is built from 17 residues. The CDR3 sequence is CASSFLRTSGTSYEQYF. CDR3 in DNA: TGTGCCAGCAGCTTTCTGCGAACTAGCGGGACGTCCTACGAGCAGTACTTC.

The rearrangement links TRBV6-6 to TRBJ2-2; D is perhaps TRBD1 (5 bases). The CDR3 loop spans 15 amino acids. Trimming left V 2 bases short and J 4 bases short, with 11 bases between. Germline lookup yields CDR1 MNHNY and CDR2 SVGAGI (reference sequence). The CDR3 sequence: CASSYGQGGTGELFF. The CDR3 DNA reads as TGTGCCAGCAGTTACGGTCAGGGTGGCACCGGGGAGCTGTTTTTT.

This rearrangement joins TRBV6-5 to TRBJ1-2; tentative D call: TRBD1 (6 bases). This CDR3 contains 15 residues. V gave up 5 bases and J gave up 2 bases, with 15 bases separating them. Germline lookup yields CDR1 MNHEY and CDR2 SVGAGI. This chain's CDR3 is CASSLQQGWNYGYTF. CDR3 coding DNA: TGTGCCAGCAGTCTACAACAGGGTTGGAACTATGGCTACACCTTC.

The chain recombines TRBV5-4 with TRBJ2-1; 9 nucleotides line up with TRBD2. Per germline, CDR1 SGHNT and CDR2 YYREEE (reference sequence). The CDR3 runs 16 residues. Trimming cost V 2 bases and J 0 bases; bases outside gene matches: 3. The CDR3 nucleotides are TGTGCCAGCAGCTTAGTTAGCGGGAGCTCCTACAATGAGCAGTTCTTC. This sequence encodes CASSLVSGSSYNEQFF. Looking up the rest from reference TRBV5-4 and TRBJ2-1 gives the full variable domain: ETGVTQSPTHLIKTRGQQVTLRCSSQSGHNTVSWYQQALGQGPQFIFQYYREEENGRGNFPPRFSGLQFPNYSSELNVNALELDDSALYLCASSLVSGSSYNEQFFGPGTRLTVL.

The genes are TRBV6-1 and TRBJ2-7; weak D call: TRBD1 (5 bases). V lost 5 bases to trimming and J lost 1 base, with 15 bases between them. The CDR3 length is 15 residues. Germline CDR1 and CDR2: MNHNS and SASEGT. As DNA, the CDR3 is TGTGCCAGCAGTCCCAGGTGGCAGGGTTCCTACGAGCAGTACTTC. It translates to CASSPRWQGSYEQYF.

The V and J genes are TRBV29-1 and TRBJ2-7; D might be TRBD2 (6 bases). Looked up from germline, CDR1 is SQVTM and CDR2 is ANQGSEA. The CDR3 loop spans 15 amino acids. CDR3 region: CTRPSGSRYSYEQYF. In nucleotides, the CDR3 is TGCACCAGGCCGTCCGGGAGCCGATACTCCTACGAGCAGTACTTC.

This clone was seen more than once but under ten times. The V call is TRBV7-9, the J call TRBJ2-7; no definite D call. The V gene's germline CDR1 is SEHNR and CDR2 FQNEAQ (reference sequence). V shed 8 bases and J shed 1 base, with 9 bases lying between them. This CDR3 is built from 12 residues. CDR3 residues: CASAKASYEQYF. The DNA of the CDR3 is TGTGCCAGCGCCAAAGCGTCCTACGAGCAGTACTTC. Looking up the rest from reference TRBV7-9 and TRBJ2-7 gives the full variable domain: DTGVSQNPRHKITKRGQNVTFRCDPISEHNRLYWYRQTLGQGPEFLTYFQNEAQLEKSRLLSDRFSAERPKGSFSTLEIQRTEQGDSAMYLCASAKASYEQYFGPGTRLTVT.

This clone was detected a few times. The chain is built from TRBV18 and TRBJ1-2; TRBD1 aligns across 10 bases. The V gene end was trimmed by 3 bases and the J gene end by 4 bases; junction bases not matched to a gene: 5. CDR3 length: 15 amino acids. Germline-derived CDR1 and CDR2 are KGHSH and LQKENI. In DNA, the CDR3 is TGTGCCAGCTCACCGACAGGGGGCTCCCTCTATGGCTACACCTTC. Its protein is CASSPTGGSLYGYTF.

This sequence joins TRBV19 and TRBJ1-2; D perhaps matches TRBD1 (6 bases). Germline CDR1 LNHDA, CDR2 SQIVND (reference sequence). Trimming cost V 6 bases and J 4 bases, with 21 bases left between them. CDR3 length equals 16 residues. Here the CDR3 reads CASSPRTDFPLYGYTF. In DNA form, the CDR3 reads TGTGCCAGTAGCCCCAGGACAGACTTTCCTCTCTATGGCTACACCTTC.

This chain links TRBV28 with TRBJ2-1; 7 nucleotides match TRBD2. Germline V gives CDR1 MDHEN, CDR2 SYDVKM. Losses at the gene ends were 0 bases for V and 8 bases for J; bases not matched to a gene: 10. This CDR3 has 16 amino acids. DNA of the CDR3: TGTGCCAGCAGTTTATGCGCGGGAGTCGTATTGGATGAGCAGTTCTTC. Residues: CASSLCAGVVLDEQFF. The full variable domain, completed using reference TRBV28 and TRBJ2-1, is DVKVTQSSRYLVKRTGEKVFLECVQDMDHENMFWYRQDPGLGLRLIYFSYDVKMKEKGDIPEGYSVSREKKERFSLILESASTNQTSMYLCASSLCAGVVLDEQFFGPGTRLTVL.

The chain is built from TRBV29-1 and TRBJ2-7; possibly TRBD2 for D (6 bases). Deletions cut 7 bases from V and 4 bases from J, with 20 bases between. The CDR3 runs to 14 residues. Germline V gene lookup returns CDR1 SQVTM and CDR2 ANQGSEA. The CDR3 nucleotides are TGCAGCGGGGGGGAATCCACAATACCATACGAGCAGTACTTC. Amino acid sequence: CSGGESTIPYEQYF.

CDR3 protein: CASSTPARDEQFF. The DNA for the CDR3 is TGTGCCAGCTCCACCCCGGCCAGGGATGAGCAGTTCTTC. The chain couples TRBV18 to TRBJ2-1; D might be TRBD1 (5 bases). The CDR3 has 13 residues. With 6 bases removed from V and 8 bases from J, the gap between germline ends came to 14 bases. CDR1 and CDR2 (germline): KGHSH, LQKENI. Filled out from reference TRBV18 and TRBJ2-1, the complete variable domain reads NAGVMQNPRHLVRRRGQEARLRCSPMKGHSHVYWYRQLPEEGLKFMVYLQKENIIDESGMPKERFSAEFPKEGPSILRIQQVVRGDSAAYFCASSTPARDEQFFGPGTRLTVL.

This clone has just a few counts. The chain combines TRBV29-1 with TRBJ2-1; no reliable D call. Germline CDR1 reads SQVTM; CDR2 reads ANQGSEA. The V gene lost 0 bases and the J gene lost 2 bases, with 14 bases spanning the gap. This CDR3 has 16 residues. For the CDR3, the DNA is TGCAGCGTTGAAGATCCAGGCGGATTCGCCTACAATGAGCAGTTCTTC. Encoded protein: CSVEDPGGFAYNEQFF.

Concerning this clone itself: Germline is not matched at one junction end, which may reflect a read error. The chain links TRBV4-1 to TRBJ1-2; D ambiguous. The CDR3 has 14 residues. Germline values: CDR1 MGHRA, CDR2 YSYEKL. The CDR3 here is CASSQAPAVGLRSF. The CDR3 DNA reads as TGCGCCAGCAGCCAAGCCCCCGCTGTAGGGTTGCGCTCCTTC.

This clone was counted only a few times. CDR3 sequence reads: CASSIGVSQHF. Here the CDR3 DNA reads TGTGCCAGTAGTATCGGGGTGTCCCAGCATTTT. V and J are TRBV19 and TRBJ1-5; D is ambiguous. Trimming shortened V by 3 bases and J by 11 bases, and 8 bases separated the two germline ends. The length of the CDR3 is 11 residues. The V gene's germline CDR1 is LNHDA and CDR2 SQIVND (reference sequence).

A word on this clone: One end of the junction varies from germline; a read error may be responsible. The chain employs TRBV7-7 and TRBJ2-1; D might be TRBD2 (6 bases). Germline V gene data show CDR1 as SSHAT and CDR2 as FNYEAQ (reference sequence). There are 12 residues in the CDR3. As DNA, the CDR3 is TGTGCTAGCAGCCCCAACGGGGGTGAGCAGTTCTTC. It encodes CASSPNGGEQFF.

This chain connects TRBV7-3 to TRBJ2-5; possible D gene TRBD1, 6 bases. The CDR3 covers 16 residues. The germline V and J ends were trimmed by 1 base and 4 bases, with 16 bases remaining between them. Germline V gene data show CDR1 as SGHTA and CDR2 as FQGTGA. The CDR3 here is CASSLRRGEGGETQYF. The CDR3 bases are TGTGCCAGCAGCTTAAGGCGTGGGGAAGGGGGAGAGACCCAGTACTTC.

The rearrangement uses TRBV11-2 and TRBJ2-7; weak D call: TRBD2 (6 bases). Germline CDR1 reads SGHAT; CDR2 reads FQNNGV. Trimming cost V 5 bases and J 6 bases, with 20 bases left between them. This CDR3 comprises 15 residues. CDR3 coding DNA: TGTGCCAGCAGCGCGGGAACCTCCCGGTCCGGCGAGCAGTACTTC. Residues: CASSAGTSRSGEQYF.

This chain joins TRBV7-3 and TRBJ2-3; D not certain. From germline, CDR1 is SGHTA and CDR2 FQGTGA. The CDR3 contains 15 residues. Trimming took 1 base from V and 0 from J, leaving 8 bases between them. The CDR3 is CASSLSGTSTDTQYF. The DNA for the CDR3 is TGTGCCAGCAGCTTAAGCGGAACAAGCACAGATACGCAGTATTTT.

This clone was observed once. The CDR3 DNA follows: TGTGCCAGCATCTCAGACTCGCCCCCCTACGAGCAGTACTTC. The encoded protein is CASISDSPPYEQYF. The chain employs TRBV28 and TRBJ2-7; unclear D gene. The germline V and J ends were trimmed by 7 bases and 2 bases, with 15 bases remaining between them. Looked up from germline, CDR1 is MDHEN and CDR2 is SYDVKM. The CDR3 contains 14 residues.

This clone has just a few counts. J is TRBJ2-7 and V is TRBV30; a possible D gene is TRBD2 (7 bases). With 3 bases removed from V and 2 bases from J, the gap between germline ends came to 14 bases. The CDR3 is made up of 14 amino acids. Germline CDR1 and CDR2: GTSNPN and SVGIG (reference sequence). Written as DNA, the CDR3 is TGTGCCTGGAGGGTGCGGGGGCCAGCCTACGAGCAGTACTTC. Translation: CAWRVRGPAYEQYF.